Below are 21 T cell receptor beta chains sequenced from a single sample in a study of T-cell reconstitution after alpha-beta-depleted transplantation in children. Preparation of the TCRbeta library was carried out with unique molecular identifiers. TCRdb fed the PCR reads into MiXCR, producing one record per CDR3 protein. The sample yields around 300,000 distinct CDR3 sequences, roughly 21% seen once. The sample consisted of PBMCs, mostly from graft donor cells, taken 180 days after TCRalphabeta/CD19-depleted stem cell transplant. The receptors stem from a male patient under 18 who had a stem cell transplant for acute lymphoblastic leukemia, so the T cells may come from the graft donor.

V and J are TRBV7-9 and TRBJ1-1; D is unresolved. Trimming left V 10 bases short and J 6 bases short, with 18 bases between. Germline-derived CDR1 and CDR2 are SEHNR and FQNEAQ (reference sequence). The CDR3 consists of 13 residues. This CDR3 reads CANNPGMWSEAFF. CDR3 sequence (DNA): TGTGCCAACAATCCAGGAATGTGGTCTGAAGCTTTCTTT.

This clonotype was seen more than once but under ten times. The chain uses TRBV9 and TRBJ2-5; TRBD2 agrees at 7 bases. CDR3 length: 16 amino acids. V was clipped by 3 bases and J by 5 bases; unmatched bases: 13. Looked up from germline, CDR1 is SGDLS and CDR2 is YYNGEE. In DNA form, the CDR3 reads TGTGCCAGCAGCGCCTTGGGAGGGTCTAGGCGGGAGACCCAGTACTTC. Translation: CASSALGGSRRETQYF. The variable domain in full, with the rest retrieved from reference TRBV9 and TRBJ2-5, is DSGVTQTPKHLITATGQRVTLRCSPRSGDLSVYWYQQSLDQGLQFLIQYYNGEERAKGNILERFSAQQFPDLHSELNLSSLELGDSALYFCASSALGGSRRETQYFGPGTRLLVL.

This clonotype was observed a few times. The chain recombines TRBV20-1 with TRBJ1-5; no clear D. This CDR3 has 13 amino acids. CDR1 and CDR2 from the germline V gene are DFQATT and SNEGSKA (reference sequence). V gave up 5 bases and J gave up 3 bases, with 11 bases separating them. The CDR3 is CSASEGYNQPQHF. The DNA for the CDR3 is TGCAGTGCTTCGGAGGGTTACAATCAGCCCCAGCATTTT.

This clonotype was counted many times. CDR3 in DNA: TGTGCCAGCAGTTTTTCGCGCGGGGGGCCCTACAATGAGCAGTTCTTC. Protein sequence: CASSFSRGGPYNEQFF. V is TRBV12-3 or TRBV12-4 and J is TRBJ2-1; 8 bases are shared with TRBD2. This CDR3 spans 16 amino acids. V lost 3 bases, J lost 2 bases, and 6 bases stayed unmatched.

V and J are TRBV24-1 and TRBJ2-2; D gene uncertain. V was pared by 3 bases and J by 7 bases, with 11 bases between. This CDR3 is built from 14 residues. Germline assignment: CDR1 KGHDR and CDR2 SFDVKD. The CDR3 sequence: CATSDPYGSGELFF. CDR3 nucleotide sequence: TGTGCCACCAGTGATCCATATGGAAGCGGGGAGCTGTTTTTT.

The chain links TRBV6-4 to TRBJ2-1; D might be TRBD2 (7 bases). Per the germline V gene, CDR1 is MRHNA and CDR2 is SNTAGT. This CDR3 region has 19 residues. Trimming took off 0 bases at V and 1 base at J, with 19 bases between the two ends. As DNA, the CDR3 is TGTGCCAGCAGTGACTCTGGGGGGGCAGGTCTACCATCCTACAATGAGCAGTTCTTC. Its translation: CASSDSGGAGLPSYNEQFF.

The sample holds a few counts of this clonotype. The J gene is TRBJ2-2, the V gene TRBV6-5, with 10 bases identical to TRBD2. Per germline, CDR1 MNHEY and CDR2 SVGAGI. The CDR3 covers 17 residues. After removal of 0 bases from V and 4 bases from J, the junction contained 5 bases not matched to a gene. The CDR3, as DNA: TGTGCCAGCAGTTACTCGCAGGCTAGCGGGAGCACCGGGGAGCTGTTTTTT. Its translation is CASSYSQASGSTGELFF.

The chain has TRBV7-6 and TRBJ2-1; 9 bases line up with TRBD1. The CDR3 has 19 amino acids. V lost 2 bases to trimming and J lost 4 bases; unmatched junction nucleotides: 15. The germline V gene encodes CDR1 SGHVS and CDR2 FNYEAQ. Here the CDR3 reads CASSLRTRTGGEGYNEQFF. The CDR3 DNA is TGTGCCAGCAGCTTAAGGACCCGAACAGGGGGCGAAGGGTACAATGAGCAGTTCTTC. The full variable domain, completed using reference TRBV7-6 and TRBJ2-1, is GAGVSQSPRYKVTKRGQDVALRCDPISGHVSLYWYRQALGQGPEFLTYFNYEAQQDKSGLPNDRFSAERPEGSISTLTIQRTEQRDSAMYRCASSLRTRTGGEGYNEQFFGPGTRLTVL.

DNA for the CDR3: TGTGCCAGCAGCCAAGGGGAGGGTGGCACAGATACGCAGTATTTT. The encoded protein is CASSQGEGGTDTQYF. The chain couples TRBV4-2 to TRBJ2-3, with TRBD2 identical over 7 bases. The V gene end was trimmed by 1 base and the J gene end by 1 base; junction bases not matched to a gene: 2. CDR1 is LGHNA and CDR2 is YNFKEQ in the germline V gene. The CDR3 has 15 residues.

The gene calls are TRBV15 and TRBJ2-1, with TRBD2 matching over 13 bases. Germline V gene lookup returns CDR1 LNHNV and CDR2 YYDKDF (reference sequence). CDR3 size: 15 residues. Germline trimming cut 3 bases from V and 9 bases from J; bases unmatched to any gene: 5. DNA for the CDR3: TGTGCCACCAGCAGCTCGGGACTAGCGGGAAGTGAGCAGTTCTTC. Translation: CATSSSGLAGSEQFF.

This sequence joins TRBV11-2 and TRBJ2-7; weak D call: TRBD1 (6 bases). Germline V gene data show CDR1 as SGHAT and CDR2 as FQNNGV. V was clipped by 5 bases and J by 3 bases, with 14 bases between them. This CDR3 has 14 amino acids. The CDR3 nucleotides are TGTGCCAGCAGCCCCCTACAGGGATACTACGAGCAGTACTTC. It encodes CASSPLQGYYEQYF.

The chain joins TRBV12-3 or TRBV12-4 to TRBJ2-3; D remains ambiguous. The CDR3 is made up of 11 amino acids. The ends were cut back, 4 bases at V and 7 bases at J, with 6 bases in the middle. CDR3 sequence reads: CASSSSNTQYF. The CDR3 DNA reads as TGTGCCAGCAGTTCCTCGAATACGCAGTATTTT.

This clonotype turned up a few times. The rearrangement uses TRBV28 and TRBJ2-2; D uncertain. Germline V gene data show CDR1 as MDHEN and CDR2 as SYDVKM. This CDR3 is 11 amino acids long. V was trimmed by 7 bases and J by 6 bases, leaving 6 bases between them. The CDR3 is CASKFSGELFF. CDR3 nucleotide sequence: TGTGCCAGCAAGTTCTCCGGGGAGCTGTTTTTT.

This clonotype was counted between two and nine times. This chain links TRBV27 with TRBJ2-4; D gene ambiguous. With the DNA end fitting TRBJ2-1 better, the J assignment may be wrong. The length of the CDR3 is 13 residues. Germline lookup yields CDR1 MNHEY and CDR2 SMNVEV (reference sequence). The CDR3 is CASMDHVGNIQFF. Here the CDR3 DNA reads TGTGCCAGCATGGATCATGTTGGGAACATTCAGTTCTTC.

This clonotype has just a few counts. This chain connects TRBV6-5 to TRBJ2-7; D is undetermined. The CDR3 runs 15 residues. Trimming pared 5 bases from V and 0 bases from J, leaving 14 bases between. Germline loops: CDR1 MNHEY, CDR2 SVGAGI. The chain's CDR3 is CASSNPGWSSYEQYF. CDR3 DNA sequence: TGTGCCAGCAGTAACCCCGGTTGGAGCTCCTACGAGCAGTACTTC.

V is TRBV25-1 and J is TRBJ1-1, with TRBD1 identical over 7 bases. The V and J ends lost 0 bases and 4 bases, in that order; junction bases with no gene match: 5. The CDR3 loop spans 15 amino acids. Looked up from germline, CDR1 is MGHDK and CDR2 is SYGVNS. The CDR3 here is CASSEYQGGFTEAFF. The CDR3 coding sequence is TGTGCCAGCAGTGAATATCAGGGGGGATTCACTGAAGCTTTCTTT.

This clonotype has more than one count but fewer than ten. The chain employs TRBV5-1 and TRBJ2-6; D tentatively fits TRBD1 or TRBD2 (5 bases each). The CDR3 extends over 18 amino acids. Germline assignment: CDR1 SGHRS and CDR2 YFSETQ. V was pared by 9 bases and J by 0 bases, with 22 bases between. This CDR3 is CATSNRDGVSSGANVLTF. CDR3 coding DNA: TGCGCCACCTCGAACCGGGACGGAGTAAGCTCTGGGGCCAACGTCCTGACTTTC.

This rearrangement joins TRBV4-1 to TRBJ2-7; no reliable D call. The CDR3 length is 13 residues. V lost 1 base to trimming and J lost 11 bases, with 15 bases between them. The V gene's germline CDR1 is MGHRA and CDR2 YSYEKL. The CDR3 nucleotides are TGCGCCAGCAGCCAAGTAGTGTCCGAATTGGAGTACTTC. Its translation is CASSQVVSELEYF.

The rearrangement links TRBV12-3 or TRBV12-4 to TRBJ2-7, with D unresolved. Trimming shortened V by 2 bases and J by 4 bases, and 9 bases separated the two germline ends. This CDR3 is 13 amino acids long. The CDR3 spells CASSLMSFYEQYF. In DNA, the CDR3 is TGTGCCAGCAGTTTAATGTCCTTTTACGAGCAGTACTTC.

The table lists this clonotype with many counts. The CDR3 spells CASSLVSGTDTQYF. In DNA, the CDR3 is TGCGCCAGCAGCTTGGTTAGCGGCACAGATACGCAGTATTTT. This chain connects TRBV5-1 to TRBJ2-3; weak D call: TRBD2 (5 bases). The CDR3 has 14 residues. The germline CDR1 and CDR2 sequences are SGHRS and YFSETQ. V lost 0 bases to trimming and J lost 1 base, with 6 bases between them.

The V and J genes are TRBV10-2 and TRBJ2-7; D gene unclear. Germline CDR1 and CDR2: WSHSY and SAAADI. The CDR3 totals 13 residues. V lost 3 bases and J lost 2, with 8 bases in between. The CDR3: CASSESPPYEQYF. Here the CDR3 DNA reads TGCGCCAGCAGTGAATCTCCTCCCTACGAGCAGTACTTC.